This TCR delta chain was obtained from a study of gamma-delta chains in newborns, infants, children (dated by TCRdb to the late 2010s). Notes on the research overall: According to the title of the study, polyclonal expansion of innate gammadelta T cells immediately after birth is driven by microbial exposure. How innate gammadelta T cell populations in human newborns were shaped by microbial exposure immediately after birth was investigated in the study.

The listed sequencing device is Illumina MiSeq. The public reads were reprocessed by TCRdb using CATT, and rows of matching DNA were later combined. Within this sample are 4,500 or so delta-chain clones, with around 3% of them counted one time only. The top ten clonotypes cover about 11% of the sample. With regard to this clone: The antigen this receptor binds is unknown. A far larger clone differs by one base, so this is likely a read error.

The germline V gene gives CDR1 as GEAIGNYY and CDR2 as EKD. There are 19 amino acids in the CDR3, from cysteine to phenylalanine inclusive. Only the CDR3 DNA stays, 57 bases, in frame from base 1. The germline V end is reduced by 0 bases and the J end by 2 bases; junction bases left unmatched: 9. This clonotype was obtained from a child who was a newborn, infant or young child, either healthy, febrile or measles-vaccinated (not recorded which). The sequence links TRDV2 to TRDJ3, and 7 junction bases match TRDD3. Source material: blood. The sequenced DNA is TGTGCCTGTGACACCGGAGGATACGTTCCCCCCTGGGACACCCGACAGATGTTTTTC. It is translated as CACDTGGYVPPWDTRQMFF.